Below, 13 T cell receptor beta chains from the same sample are listed, as sequenced in a study of T cells after yellow fever vaccination. TCRdb processed the 5' RACE reads anew with MiXCR; each CDR3 protein has one entry. The sample lists more than 300,000 distinct CDR3 sequences; approximately 4% were seen once. The sequenced sample was PBMCs, obtained 15 days after the yellow fever booster vaccination. The receptors stem from a young man who received the YFV17D yellow fever vaccine.

The gene calls are TRBV24-1 and TRBJ2-3, with D unclear. The ends were cut back, 4 bases at V and 0 bases at J, with 10 bases in the middle. Per the germline V gene, CDR1 is KGHDR and CDR2 is SFDVKD. The CDR3 runs to 15 residues. CDR3 sequence: CATSDGGASTDTQYF. DNA for the CDR3: TGTGCCACCAGTGACGGCGGCGCTAGCACAGATACGCAGTATTTT.

The chain employs TRBV6-6 and TRBJ1-5; D may be TRBD1 (5 bases). Germline V gene data show CDR1 as MNHNY and CDR2 as SVGAGI (reference sequence). The CDR3 is 12 residues long. The germline V and J ends were trimmed by 6 bases and 10 bases, with 13 bases remaining between them. The CDR3 loop reads CASSLETVPQHF. The DNA for the CDR3 is TGTGCCAGCAGCCTAGAGACAGTACCCCAGCATTTT.

V usage is TRBV30 and J usage is TRBJ2-1, with 8 bases aligning to TRBD1. The CDR3 has 15 residues. J was trimmed by 7 bases and V by 5 bases; bases with no gene match: 13. Germline V lookup: CDR1 GTSNPN, CDR2 SVGIG (reference sequence). The CDR3 loop reads CAWEGGQGAGNEQFF. CDR3 nucleotide sequence: TGTGCCTGGGAAGGGGGGCAGGGGGCCGGGAATGAGCAGTTCTTC.

This clonotype appeared many times. The genes are TRBV27 and TRBJ2-7; maybe TRBD2 (5 bases). This CDR3 spans 12 amino acids. Germline V gives CDR1 MNHEY, CDR2 SMNVEV (reference sequence). Trimming stripped 6 bases from V and 3 bases from J, with 9 bases between. The CDR3 sequence is CASSGNFYEQYF. In DNA form, the CDR3 reads TGTGCCAGCAGCGGGAATTTCTACGAGCAGTACTTC.

The chain carries TRBV4-3 and TRBJ2-1; a possible D gene is TRBD1 (6 bases). The CDR3 is 15 amino acids. Trimming stripped 0 bases from V and 7 bases from J, with 13 bases between. Germline assignment: CDR1 LGHNA and CDR2 YSLEER. The CDR3 region is CASSQDSHRANEQFF. The CDR3 DNA sequence: TGCGCCAGCAGCCAAGATTCTCACAGGGCGAATGAGCAGTTCTTC.

This clonotype was observed many times. The chain couples TRBV7-9 to TRBJ2-1, with TRBD2 matching 8 bases. There are 16 residues in the CDR3. Germline CDR1 is SEHNR and CDR2 is FQNEAQ (reference sequence). With V trimmed by 3 bases and J by 5 bases, 9 bases remained unmatched. Written as DNA, the CDR3 is TGTGCCAGCAGCTTGGGGCCCCAGCGGGGGAACAATGAGCAGTTCTTC. The encoded protein is CASSLGPQRGNNEQFF.

The CDR3 DNA is TGTGCCAGCAGCGTACCACAGGGACGGGGCGAGCAGTACTTC. As protein: CASSVPQGRGEQYF. This chain connects TRBV11-2 to TRBJ2-7; a weak D match, TRBD1 (6 bases). Germline lookup yields CDR1 SGHAT and CDR2 FQNNGV. The CDR3 loop spans 14 amino acids. The germline V and J ends were trimmed by 5 bases and 6 bases, with 17 bases remaining between them. The entire variable domain, with the rest obtained from reference TRBV11-2 and TRBJ2-7, is as follows: EAGVAQSPRYKIIEKRQSVAFWCNPISGHATLYWYQQILGQGPKLLIQFQNNGVVDDSQLPKDRFSAERLKGVDSTLKIQPAKLEDSAVYLCASSVPQGRGEQYFGPGTRLTVT.

The sample holds many counts of this clonotype. The chain links TRBV6-2 or TRBV6-3 to TRBJ2-7; 7 positions agree with TRBD1. CDR3 length equals 15 residues. V gave up 5 bases and J gave up 0 bases; unmatched junction bases: 7. Germline V gene lookup returns CDR1 MNHEY and CDR2 SVGEGT. The CDR3 is CASSSGQAVSYEQYV. The DNA of the CDR3 is TGTGCCAGCAGTAGTGGACAGGCCGTCTCCTACGAGCAGTACGTC.

In this sample, this clonotype turned up many times. In nucleotides, the CDR3 is TGTGCCAGCAGGATCCCGGGGGTGTCGGACGAGCAGTACGTC. It specifies CASRIPGVSDEQYV. The rearrangement links TRBV6-2 or TRBV6-3 to TRBJ2-7; D is possibly TRBD2 (6 bases). Germline CDR1 and CDR2: MNHEY and SVGEGT. V lost 6 bases to trimming and J lost 5 bases, with 17 bases between them. The CDR3 totals 14 residues.

This clonotype has only a few counts. The rearrangement joins TRBV28 to TRBJ2-3, with 12 nucleotides matching TRBD1. Trimming at V came to 5 bases and at J to 0 bases, leaving 6 bases not matched to a gene. CDR1 is MDHEN and CDR2 is SYDVKM in the germline V gene. The CDR3 has 17 residues. CDR3 loop: CASSPQGQGASTDTQYF. CDR3 nucleotides: TGTGCCAGCAGTCCACAGGGACAGGGGGCTAGCACAGATACGCAGTATTTT. Full variable domain (missing parts from reference TRBV28 and TRBJ2-3): DVKVTQSSRYLVKRTGEKVFLECVQDMDHENMFWYRQDPGLGLRLIYFSYDVKMKEKGDIPEGYSVSREKKERFSLILESASTNQTSMYLCASSPQGQGASTDTQYFGPGTRLTVL.

The J gene is TRBJ1-1, the V gene TRBV9; TRBD1 might be the D (5 bases). V was clipped by 3 bases and J by 3 bases, with 15 bases between them. This CDR3 has 15 residues. Germline V lookup: CDR1 SGDLS, CDR2 YYNGEE. The CDR3: CASSAYRTVDTEAFF. CDR3 sequence (DNA): TGTGCCAGCAGCGCCTACAGGACGGTGGACACTGAAGCTTTCTTT.

Many counts were recorded for this clonotype. The chain joins TRBV6-1 to TRBJ2-3; D is uncertain. CDR3 length: 14 amino acids. Germline assignment: CDR1 MNHNS and CDR2 SASEGT. Deletions cut 2 bases from V and 1 base from J, with 7 bases between. CDR3 sequence: CASSEFRGTDTQYF. CDR3 in DNA: TGTGCCAGCAGTGAATTCCGGGGCACAGATACGCAGTATTTT.

The chain carries TRBV5-1 and TRBJ2-3; no firm D call. CDR3 size: 15 residues. Germline values: CDR1 SGHRS, CDR2 YFSETQ. Trimming stripped 6 bases from V and 3 bases from J, with 17 bases between. The CDR3 nucleotides are TGCGCCAGCAACGCAGGATCTTTGGGGACAGATACGCAGTATTTT. It codes for CASNAGSLGTDTQYF. Supplemented by reference TRBV5-1 and TRBJ2-3, the full variable domain reads KAGVTQTPRYLIKTRGQQVTLSCSPISGHRSVSWYQQTPGQGLQFLFEYFSETQRNKGNFPGRFSGRQFSNSRSEMNVSTLELGDSALYLCASNAGSLGTDTQYFGPGTRLTVL.